This T cell receptor (beta chain) is from a study of OX40 agonist ivuxolimab in advanced cancers. Study details: Earlier treatment with anti-PD-1, anti-PD-L1 or anti-CTLA-4 was permitted, and 30% to 40% had received some.

Assay: immunoSEQ multiplex PCR; the TCRdb copy retains only in-frame clones and omits some. The sample lists roughly 65,000 clones, 70% to 90% occurring once. Deletions cut 3 bases from V and 5 bases from J, with 10 bases between. Germline V gene sequence: CDR1 SGHTA, CDR2 FQGTGA. The CDR3 covers 13 residues. The receptor was derived from an adult with an advanced solid tumor such as melanoma, head and neck, liver or kidney cancer. The sample in question was CD4+ or CD8+ T cells sorted from blood, obtained in a trial of the OX40 agonist ivuxolimab. The chain joins TRBV7-3 to TRBJ2-5; D unclear. The CDR3 DNA reads as TGTGCCAGCAGCTTCGATAGTAGGGAGACCCAGTACTTC. Translation gives CASSFDSRETQYF.